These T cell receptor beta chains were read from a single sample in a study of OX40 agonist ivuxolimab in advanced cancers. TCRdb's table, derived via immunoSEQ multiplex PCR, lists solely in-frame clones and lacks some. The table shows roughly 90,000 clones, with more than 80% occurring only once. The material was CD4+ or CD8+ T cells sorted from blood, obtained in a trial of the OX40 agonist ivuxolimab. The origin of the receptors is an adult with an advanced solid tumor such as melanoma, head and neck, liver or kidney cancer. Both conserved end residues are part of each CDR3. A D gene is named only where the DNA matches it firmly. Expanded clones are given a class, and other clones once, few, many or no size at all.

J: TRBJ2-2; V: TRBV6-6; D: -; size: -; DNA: TGTGCCAGCAGACACGCTTACACCGGGGAGCTGTTTTTT; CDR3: CASRHAYTGELFF
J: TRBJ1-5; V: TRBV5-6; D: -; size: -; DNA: TGTGCCAGCAGCTTCGGAGGGGTGGCCAGCAATCAGCCCCAGCATTTT; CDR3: CASSFGGVASNQPQHF
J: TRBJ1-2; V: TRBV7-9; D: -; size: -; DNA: TGTGCCAGCAGCCCGGGTCCCTCGGGAGGCTACACCTTC; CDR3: CASSPGPSGGYTF
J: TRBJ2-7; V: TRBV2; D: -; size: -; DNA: TGTGCCAGCAGAGATTACTACGAGCAGTACTTC; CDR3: CASRDYYEQYF
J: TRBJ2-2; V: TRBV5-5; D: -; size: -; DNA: TGTGCCAGCAGCTTGGTGGACGAAAACACCGGGGAGCTGTTTTTT; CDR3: CASSLVDENTGELFF
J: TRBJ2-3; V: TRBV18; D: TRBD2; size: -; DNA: TGTGCCAGCTCACTTGGACAGACTAGCGGGGTACCAGATACGCAGTATTTT; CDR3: CASSLGQTSGVPDTQYF
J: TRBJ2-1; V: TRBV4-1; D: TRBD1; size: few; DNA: TGCGCCAGCAGCCAGAGCCCTTTCGGGAACAGGGGCAGACATGAGCAGTTCTTC; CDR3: CASSQSPFGNRGRHEQFF
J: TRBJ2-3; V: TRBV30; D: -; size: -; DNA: TGTGCCTGGAGTGTAATAGGGTTCGCCACAGATACGCAGTATTTT; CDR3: CAWSVIGFATDTQYF
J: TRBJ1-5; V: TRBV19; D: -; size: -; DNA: TGTGCCAGTAGTATAGGCAGAAACAATCAGCCCCAGCATTTT; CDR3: CASSIGRNNQPQHF
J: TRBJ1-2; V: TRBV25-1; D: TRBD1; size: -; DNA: TGTGCCAGCAGTGTCGGAGGGACAGCTCAATCCTATGGCTACACCTTC; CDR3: CASSVGGTAQSYGYTF
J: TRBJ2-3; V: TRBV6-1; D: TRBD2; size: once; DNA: TGTGCCAGCAGTGAACGGGGGGGAGTTGATACGCAGTATTTT; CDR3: CASSERGGVDTQYF
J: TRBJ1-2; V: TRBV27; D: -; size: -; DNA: TGTGCCAGCAGTTTTGCAACCGTAGATCGGGGCTACACCTTC; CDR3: CASSFATVDRGYTF
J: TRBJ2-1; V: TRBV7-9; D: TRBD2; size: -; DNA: TGTGCCAGCAGTTCGGGGACTAACAATGAGCAGTTCTTC; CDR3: CASSSGTNNEQFF